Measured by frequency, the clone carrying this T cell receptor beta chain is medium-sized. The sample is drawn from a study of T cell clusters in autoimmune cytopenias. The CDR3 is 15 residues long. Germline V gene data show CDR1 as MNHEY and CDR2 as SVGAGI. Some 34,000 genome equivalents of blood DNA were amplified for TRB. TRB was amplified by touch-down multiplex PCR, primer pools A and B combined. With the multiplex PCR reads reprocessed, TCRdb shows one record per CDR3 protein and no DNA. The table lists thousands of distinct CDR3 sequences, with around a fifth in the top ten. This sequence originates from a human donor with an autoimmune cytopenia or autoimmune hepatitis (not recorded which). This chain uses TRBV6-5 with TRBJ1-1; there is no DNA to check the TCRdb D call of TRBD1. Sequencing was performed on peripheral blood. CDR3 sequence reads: CASSWGDRLNTEAFF.